These 17 T cell receptor beta chains came from one sample sequenced in a study of spatial heterogeneity in lung cancer. TCRdb re-called the 5' RACE reads with MiXCR, one entry per CDR3 protein. Among 20,000 to 30,000 distinct CDR3 sequences listed, 9% to 10% were seen once. Described time point: blood at routine non-recurrence follow-up after resection. Specimen: PBMCs, collected at follow-up. The receptor set was obtained from a male donor with early-stage non-small cell lung cancer.

This clonotype was observed many times. The rearrangement uses TRBV28 and TRBJ1-5; 7 nucleotides match TRBD1. The germline CDR1 and CDR2 sequences are MDHEN and SYDVKM. Trimming cost V 6 bases and J 3 bases; bases outside gene matches: 5. The CDR3 has 14 residues. CDR3 amino acids: CASSTGAPNQPQHF. The CDR3 bases are TGTGCCAGCAGCACAGGGGCCCCCAATCAGCCCCAGCATTTT.

This clonotype was counted only a few times. V gene TRBV10-3 combines with J gene TRBJ2-2; D might be TRBD1 or TRBD2, each matching 6 bases. In germline, CDR1 is ENHRY, CDR2 SYGVKD. V was trimmed by 8 bases and J by 5 bases, leaving 15 bases between them. The CDR3 totals 14 residues. CDR3 in amino acids: CAIGGDAGTGELFF. The CDR3 region has the DNA TGTGCCATCGGGGGCGACGCGGGGACCGGGGAGCTGTTTTTT.

This clonotype was seen repeatedly, ten times or more. The J gene is TRBJ2-5, the V gene TRBV28, with a possible D match to TRBD1 (5 bases). Germline CDR1 reads MDHEN; CDR2 reads SYDVKM. V lost 6 bases and J lost 0, with 14 bases in between. This CDR3 has 15 residues. The CDR3 sequence: CASRMVRADQETQYF. The DNA for the CDR3 is TGTGCCAGCAGGATGGTCAGGGCAGACCAAGAGACCCAGTACTTC.

The chain combines TRBV4-3 with TRBJ2-5, with a possible D match to TRBD2 (5 bases). Trimming pared 0 bases from V and 4 bases from J, leaving 12 bases between. Germline V CDR1 and CDR2: LGHNA, YSLEER. This CDR3 is 15 amino acids long. This CDR3 is CASSQDYSGGETQYF. CDR3 in DNA: TGCGCCAGCAGCCAAGATTACAGCGGCGGAGAGACCCAGTACTTC.

The table lists this clonotype with many counts. In DNA form, the CDR3 reads TGTGCCAGCTCACCGCCAGGTCTAGGCTCTGGGGCCAACGTCCTGACTTTC. It yields the protein CASSPPGLGSGANVLTF. The V gene is TRBV18, the J gene TRBJ2-6, with D hard to call. CDR1 and CDR2 (germline): KGHSH, LQKENI. V lost 3 bases and J lost 0, with 12 bases in between. This CDR3 is 17 amino acids long.

This clonotype has just a few counts. The DNA for the CDR3 is TGCAGTGCTCAGCGGGGGGTATACGAGCAGTACTTC. Amino acid sequence: CSAQRGVYEQYF. This chain joins TRBV20-1 and TRBJ2-7; the match to TRBD2 covers 9 bases. The CDR3 is made up of 12 amino acids. The V segment lost 5 bases and the J segment 4 bases; nucleotides outside the gene matches: 3. Per the germline V gene, CDR1 is DFQATT and CDR2 is SNEGSKA (reference sequence).

There are many counts of this clonotype. The chain couples TRBV7-2 to TRBJ2-5; D uncertain. Trimming removed 6 bases at V and 6 bases at J, with 8 bases between. Germline V gives CDR1 SGHTA, CDR2 FQGNSA. The CDR3 has 11 residues. The CDR3 bases are TGTGCCAGCAGTAAGAGGCAGACCCAGTACTTC. Its translation is CASSKRQTQYF.

This clonotype was seen many times. The chain links TRBV14 to TRBJ1-1; D ambiguous. Germline V gene sequence: CDR1 SGHDN, CDR2 FVKESK. Trimming removed 2 bases from V and 5 bases from J, with 15 bases in between. CDR3 length: 15 residues. The CDR3 sequence is CASSQQTVRITEAFF. CDR3 in DNA: TGTGCCAGCAGCCAACAAACAGTTAGAATAACTGAAGCTTTCTTT.

In this sample, this clonotype turned up a few times. The gene calls are TRBV6-2 or TRBV6-3 and TRBJ2-5; 8 positions match TRBD2. This CDR3 spans 17 amino acids. V was pared by 2 bases and J by 4 bases, with 12 bases of the junction left unmatched. Germline V gene lookup returns CDR1 MNHEY and CDR2 SVGEGT. As DNA, the CDR3 is TGTGCCAGCAGTTACCCAGGATACGGGGGGGCGCGAGAGACCCAGTACTTC. It codes for CASSYPGYGGARETQYF.

Comments on this clonotype: This may stem from a read error, because a much larger clone lies one nucleotide away. No conserved phenylalanine or tryptophan ends this CDR3, so it is likely a read error. This rearrangement joins TRBV7-2 to TRBJ2-1; D possibly matches TRBD1 or TRBD2 (5 bases each). The V gene lost 0 bases and the J gene lost 9 bases, with 12 bases spanning the gap. The CDR3 loop spans 14 amino acids. Germline V gives CDR1 SGHTA, CDR2 FQGNSA. CDR3 loop: CASSLAGDQFEQFL. CDR3 sequence (DNA): TGTGCCAGCAGCTTAGCGGGGGACCAGTTTGAGCAGTTCCTC.

This chain joins TRBV4-3 and TRBJ2-2; the D gene could be TRBD1 or TRBD2 (5 bases each). Between the trimmed V and J ends, which lost 2 bases and 0 bases, there was a span of 16 bases. The CDR3 runs 18 residues. Looked up from germline, CDR1 is LGHNA and CDR2 is YSLEER. The CDR3 region is CASSQLLMGTTNTGELFF. The CDR3, as DNA: TGCGCCAGCAGCCAACTGCTAATGGGGACCACGAACACCGGGGAGCTGTTTTTT.

This clonotype was counted ten times or more. The V call is TRBV5-1, the J call TRBJ1-1; D is unclear. CDR1 is SGHRS, CDR2 YFSETQ, per germline. Deletions cut 3 bases from V and 1 base from J, with 10 bases between. This CDR3 is built from 14 residues. In nucleotides, the CDR3 is TGCGCCAGCAGCTCCAATGCAGAGAACACTGAAGCTTTCTTT. This translates into CASSSNAENTEAFF.

There are a few counts of this clonotype. The V call is TRBV5-6, the J call TRBJ2-7; D might be TRBD1 (6 bases). V lost 0 bases, J lost 6 bases, and 13 bases lay in between. Germline CDR1 is SGHDT and CDR2 is YYEEEE. The CDR3 is made up of 14 amino acids. The CDR3 spells CASSLGSPGAEQYF. In DNA, the CDR3 is TGTGCCAGCAGCTTGGGCTCCCCAGGGGCCGAGCAGTACTTC.

The CDR3 DNA follows: TGTGCCATCAGTGATGGGCCTCGGACAGGCAACTACGAGCAGTACTTC. Its protein is CAISDGPRTGNYEQYF. V usage is TRBV10-3 and J usage is TRBJ2-7, with TRBD1 matching 7 bases. Germline values: CDR1 ENHRY, CDR2 SYGVKD. Trimming took 3 bases from V and 3 from J; bases not matched to a gene: 11. This CDR3 is 16 amino acids long.

In this sample, this clonotype turned up a few times. This chain links TRBV5-1 with TRBJ2-5; TRBD2 might be the D (5 bases). V was pared by 1 base and J by 2 bases, with 9 bases between. Germline V lookup: CDR1 SGHRS, CDR2 YFSETQ. The CDR3 length is 14 residues. The chain's CDR3 is CASSLRGNQETQYF. The CDR3 DNA follows: TGCGCCAGCAGCTTGCGAGGGAATCAAGAGACCCAGTACTTC.

The V gene is TRBV27, the J gene TRBJ2-7; 9 bases are shared with TRBD2. The CDR3 consists of 15 residues. Germline V lookup: CDR1 MNHEY, CDR2 SMNVEV (reference sequence). V dropped 2 bases and J dropped 2; count of bases not matched to a gene: 4. The CDR3 region has the DNA TGTGCCAGCAGTTTAGATCTAGCGGGAACCTACGAGCAGTACTTC. This sequence encodes CASSLDLAGTYEQYF.

This clonotype was observed at least ten times. The genes are TRBV4-2 and TRBJ2-5; TRBD1 matches 9 bases. The CDR3 covers 14 residues. J was trimmed by 2 bases and V by 4 bases; bases with no gene match: 2. Germline assignment: CDR1 LGHNA and CDR2 YNFKEQ. The CDR3 DNA reads as TGTGCCAGCAGCCGGGGGACAGGGCAAGAGACCCAGTACTTC. This codes for CASSRGTGQETQYF.